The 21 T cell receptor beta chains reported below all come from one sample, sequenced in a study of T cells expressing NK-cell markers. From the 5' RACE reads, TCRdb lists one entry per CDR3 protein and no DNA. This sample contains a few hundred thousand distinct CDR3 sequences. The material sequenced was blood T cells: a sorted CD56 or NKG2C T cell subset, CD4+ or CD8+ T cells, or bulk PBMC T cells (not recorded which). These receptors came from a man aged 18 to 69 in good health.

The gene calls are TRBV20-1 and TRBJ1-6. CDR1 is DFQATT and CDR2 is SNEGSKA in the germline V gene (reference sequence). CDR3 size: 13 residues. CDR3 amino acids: CSARPLGSPPLHF.

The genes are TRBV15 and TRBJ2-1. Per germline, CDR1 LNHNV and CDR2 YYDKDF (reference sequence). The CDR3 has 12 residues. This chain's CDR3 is CATGLGYNEQFF.

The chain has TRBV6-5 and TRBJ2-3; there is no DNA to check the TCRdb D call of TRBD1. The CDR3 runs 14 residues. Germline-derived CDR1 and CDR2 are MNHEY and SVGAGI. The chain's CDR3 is CASSPDRGYDTQYF.

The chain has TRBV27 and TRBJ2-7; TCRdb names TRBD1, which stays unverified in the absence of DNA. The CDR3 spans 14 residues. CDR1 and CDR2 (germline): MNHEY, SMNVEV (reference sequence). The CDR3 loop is CASRLRDTSYEQYF.

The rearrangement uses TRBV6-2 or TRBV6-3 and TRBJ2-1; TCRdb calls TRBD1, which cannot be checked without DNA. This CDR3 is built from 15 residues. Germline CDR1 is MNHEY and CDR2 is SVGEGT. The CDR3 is CASSQGGSGDNEQFF.

Here the CDR3 reads CASSRRPQGITYNEQFF. This sequence joins TRBV4-2 and TRBJ2-1; there is no DNA to check the TCRdb D call of TRBD1. CDR3 length: 17 amino acids. The germline V gene encodes CDR1 LGHNA and CDR2 YNFKEQ.

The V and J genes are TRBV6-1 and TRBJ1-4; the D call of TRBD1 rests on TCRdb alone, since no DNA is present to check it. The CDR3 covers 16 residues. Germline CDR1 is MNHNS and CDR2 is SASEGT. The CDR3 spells CASRRTGRFGAEKLFF.

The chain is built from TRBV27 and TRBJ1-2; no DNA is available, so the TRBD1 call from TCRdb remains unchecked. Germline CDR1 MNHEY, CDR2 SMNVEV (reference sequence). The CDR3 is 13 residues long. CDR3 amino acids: CASTGQGAGDYTF.

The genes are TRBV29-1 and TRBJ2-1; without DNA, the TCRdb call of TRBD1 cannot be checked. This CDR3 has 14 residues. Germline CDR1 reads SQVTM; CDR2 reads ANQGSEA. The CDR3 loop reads CSAFTGIIDNEQFF.

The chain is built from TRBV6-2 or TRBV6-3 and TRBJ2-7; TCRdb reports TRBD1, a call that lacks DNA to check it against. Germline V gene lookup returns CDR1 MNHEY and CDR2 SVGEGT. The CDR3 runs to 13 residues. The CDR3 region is CASSLTGRHEQYF.

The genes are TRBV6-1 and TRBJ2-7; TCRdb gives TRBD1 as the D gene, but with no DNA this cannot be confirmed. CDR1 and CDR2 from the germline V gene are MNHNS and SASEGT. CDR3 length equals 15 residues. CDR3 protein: CASRLRDTSYYEQYF.

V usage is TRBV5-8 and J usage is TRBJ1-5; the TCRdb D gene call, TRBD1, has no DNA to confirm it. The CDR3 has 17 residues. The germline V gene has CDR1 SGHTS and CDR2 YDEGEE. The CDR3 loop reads CASTLKQYRAGNQPQHF.

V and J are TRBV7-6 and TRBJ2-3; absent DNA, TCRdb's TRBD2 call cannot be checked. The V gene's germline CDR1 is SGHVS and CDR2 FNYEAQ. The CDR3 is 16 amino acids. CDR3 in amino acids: CASSFLGLAGEDTQYF.

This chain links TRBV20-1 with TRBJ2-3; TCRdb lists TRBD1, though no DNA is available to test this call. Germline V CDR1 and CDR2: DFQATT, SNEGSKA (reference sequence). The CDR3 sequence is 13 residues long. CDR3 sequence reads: CSGARGGTDTQYF.

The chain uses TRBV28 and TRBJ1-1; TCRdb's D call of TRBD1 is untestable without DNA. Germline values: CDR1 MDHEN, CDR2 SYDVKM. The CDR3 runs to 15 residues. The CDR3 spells CASSSPGGANTEAFF.

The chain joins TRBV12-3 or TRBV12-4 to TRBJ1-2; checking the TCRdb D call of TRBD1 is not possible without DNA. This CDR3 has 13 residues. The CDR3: CASSFTGVRGYTF.

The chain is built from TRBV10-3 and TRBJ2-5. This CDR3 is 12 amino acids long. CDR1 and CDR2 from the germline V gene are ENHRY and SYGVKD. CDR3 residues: CAISQDSQTQYF.

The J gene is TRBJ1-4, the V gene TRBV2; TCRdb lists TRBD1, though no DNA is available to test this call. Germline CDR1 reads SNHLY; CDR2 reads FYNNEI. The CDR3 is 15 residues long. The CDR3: CASSPGRQGGEKLFF.

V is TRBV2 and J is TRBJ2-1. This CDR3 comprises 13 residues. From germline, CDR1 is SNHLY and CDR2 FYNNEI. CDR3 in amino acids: CASMNRIYNEQFF.

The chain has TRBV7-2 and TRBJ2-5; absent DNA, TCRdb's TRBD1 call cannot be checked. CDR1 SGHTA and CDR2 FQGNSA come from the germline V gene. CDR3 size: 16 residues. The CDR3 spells CASSLARQGGGETQYF. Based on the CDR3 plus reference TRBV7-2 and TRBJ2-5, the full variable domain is GAGVSQSPSNKVTEKGKDVELRCDPISGHTALYWYRQSLGQGLEFLIYFQGNSAPDKSGLPSDRFSAERTGGSVSTLTIQRTQQEDSAVYLCASSLARQGGGETQYFGPGTRLLVL.

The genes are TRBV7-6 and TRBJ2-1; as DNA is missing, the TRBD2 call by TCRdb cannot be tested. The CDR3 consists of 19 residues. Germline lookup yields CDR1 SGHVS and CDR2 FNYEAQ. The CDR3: CASSSTAGTPLSSYNEQFF.